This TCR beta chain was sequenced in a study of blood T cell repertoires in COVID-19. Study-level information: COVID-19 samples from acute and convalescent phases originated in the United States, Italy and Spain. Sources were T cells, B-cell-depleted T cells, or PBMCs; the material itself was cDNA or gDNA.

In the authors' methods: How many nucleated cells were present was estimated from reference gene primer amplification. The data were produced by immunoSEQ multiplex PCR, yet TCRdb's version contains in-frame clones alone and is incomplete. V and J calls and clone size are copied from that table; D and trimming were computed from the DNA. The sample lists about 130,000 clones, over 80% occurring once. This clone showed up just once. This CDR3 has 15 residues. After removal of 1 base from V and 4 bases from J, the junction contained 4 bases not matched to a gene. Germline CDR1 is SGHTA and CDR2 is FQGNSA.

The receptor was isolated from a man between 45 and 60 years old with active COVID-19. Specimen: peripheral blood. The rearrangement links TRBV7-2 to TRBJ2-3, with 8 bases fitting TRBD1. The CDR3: CASSLGDRSADTQYF. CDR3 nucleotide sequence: TGTGCCAGCAGCTTAGGGGACAGGTCCGCAGATACGCAGTATTTT.